This TCR beta chain was sequenced in a study of T cells in Graves' hyperthyroidism and ophthalmopathy. There were TCR beta CDR3 regions amplified from RNA transcripts. Primed by the HTBI set, a first-round RT-PCR was run on the TCR CDR3. TCRdb re-called the multiplex PCR reads with MiXCR, one entry per CDR3 protein. The profile shows 300,000 to 450,000 distinct CDR3 sequences, around 14% of them singletons. Germline values: CDR1 KGHDR, CDR2 SFDVKD. There are 15 residues in the CDR3. V was pared by 4 bases and J by 6 bases, with 8 bases of the junction left unmatched. Pregnant or lactating patients were excluded, as were those with uncontrolled infection or other autoimmune disease. At first hyperthyroidism diagnosis, before any ophthalmopathy symptoms, the blood sample was collected.

Sample: blood. The rearrangement links TRBV24-1 to TRBJ2-1; the match to TRBD1 covers 7 bases. The sequence was obtained from a woman between 18 and 29 years old with Graves' hyperthyroidism that later progressed to Graves' ophthalmopathy. The CDR3 bases are TGTGCCACCAGTGACCCCGACAGGGTAGGCAATGAGCAGTTCTTC. Translated: CATSDPDRVGNEQFF.